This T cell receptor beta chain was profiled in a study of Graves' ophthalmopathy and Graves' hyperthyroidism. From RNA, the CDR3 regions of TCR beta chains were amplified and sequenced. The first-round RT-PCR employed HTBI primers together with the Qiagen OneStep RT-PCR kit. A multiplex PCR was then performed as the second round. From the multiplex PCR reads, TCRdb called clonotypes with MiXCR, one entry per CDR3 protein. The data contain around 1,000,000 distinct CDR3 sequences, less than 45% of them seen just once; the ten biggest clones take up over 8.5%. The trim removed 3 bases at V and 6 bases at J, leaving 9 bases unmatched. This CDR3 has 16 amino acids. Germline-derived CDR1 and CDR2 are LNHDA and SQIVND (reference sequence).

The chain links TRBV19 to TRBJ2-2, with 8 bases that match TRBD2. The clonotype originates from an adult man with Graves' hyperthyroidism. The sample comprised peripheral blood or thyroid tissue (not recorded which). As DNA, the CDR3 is TGTGCCAGTAGTATCCCTCTAGGACTAGCCTCCGGGGAGCTGTTTTTT. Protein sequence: CASSIPLGLASGELFF.